The clone carrying this T cell receptor (beta chain) has ten or more counts. Its specificity is not known. These data belong to a study of neurological immune-mediated disorders. Study results and caveats: None of the CDR3 amino acid sequences of expanded clones recurred across subjects, suggesting private repertoires in all groups.

CD4+ or CD8+ T cells, about 950,000 per library, were used for sorted libraries. CDR3 size: 11 residues. V was clipped by 6 bases and J by 7 bases, with 7 bases between them. CDR1 and CDR2 from the germline V gene are MNHEY and SVGAGI. TCRdb used MiXCR to reprocess the 5' RACE reads, holding one entry per CDR3 protein. The data show 35,000 to 40,000 distinct CDR3 sequences, with more than 9% seen just once and around 4% held by the top ten. This sequence originates from a woman under 40 with HTLV-1-associated myelopathy (HAM/TSP). The V call is TRBV6-5, the J call TRBJ1-3; D not resolved. The sequencing sample was made of CD4+ T cells from blood. The CDR3 loop is CASSSRNTIYF. The CDR3 coding sequence is TGTGCCAGCAGCTCTAGGAACACCATATATTTT.